Below, 9 T cell receptor beta chains from the same sample are listed, as sequenced in a study of stem cell transplantation in POMP-related autoinflammatory disease. TCRdb keeps only in-frame clones here, not all; method: immunoSEQ multiplex PCR. The profile covers some 4,900 clones, with roughly 90% appearing a single time and about 2.5% taken by the ten largest. The sequences come from CD8+ T cells from PBMCs, collected after stem cell transplantation. The receptors shown here come from a human patient with POMP-related autoinflammation and immune dysregulation (PRAID). Some of the T cells might come from the graft donor.

This chain connects TRBV30 to TRBJ2-1, with D perhaps matching TRBD2 (6 bases). The germline V gene encodes CDR1 GTSNPN and CDR2 SVGIG (reference sequence). This CDR3 region has 14 residues. Deletions cut 3 bases from V and 2 bases from J, with 11 bases between. The CDR3 is CAWRYREPYNEQFF. The CDR3 region has the DNA TGTGCCTGGAGATATCGGGAGCCCTACAATGAGCAGTTCTTC.

Concerning this clone itself: At one boundary the junction diverges from the germline segment, which might be a read error. As DNA, the CDR3 is TGTGCTAGCAGCTTGGACATTTACAATGAGCAGTTCTTC. It is translated as CASSLDIYNEQFF. The genes are TRBV7-7 and TRBJ2-1; a possible D gene is TRBD1 (5 bases). The CDR3 spans 13 residues. Germline assignment: CDR1 SSHAT and CDR2 FNYEAQ (reference sequence).

The gene calls are TRBV7-9 and TRBJ1-4; D is uncertain. V lost 2 bases and J 8 bases, leaving 15 bases between the germline ends. Germline V gene sequence: CDR1 SEHNR, CDR2 FQNEAQ (reference sequence). This CDR3 is built from 15 residues. Here the CDR3 reads CASSLYTGRDEKLFF. CDR3 nucleotides: TGTGCCAGCAGCTTATATACGGGGAGAGACGAAAAACTGTTTTTT.

This sequence joins TRBV19 and TRBJ1-3; a possible D gene is TRBD1 (6 bases). This CDR3 comprises 23 residues. With 6 bases removed from V and 0 bases from J, the gap between germline ends came to 36 bases. CDR1 and CDR2 from the germline V gene are LNHDA and SQIVND (reference sequence). The CDR3 sequence is CASSQGLAIGSGDARSSGNTIYF. CDR3 bases: TGTGCCAGTAGCCAGGGGTTGGCGATTGGAAGCGGTGATGCCCGAAGCTCTGGAAACACCATATATTTT.

This clone was seen a single time. The chain employs TRBV4-1 and TRBJ2-7; 12 bases fit TRBD1. CDR1 and CDR2 (germline): MGHRA, YSYEKL. Trimming removed 4 bases from V and 4 bases from J; junction bases left unmatched: 2. The CDR3 spans 14 residues. The CDR3 region is CASSLGQGAYEQYF. DNA for the CDR3: TGCGCCAGCAGCCTGGGACAGGGGGCTTACGAGCAGTACTTC.

This clone has more than one count but fewer than ten. This chain connects TRBV6-5 to TRBJ2-2; TRBD1 or TRBD2 may be the D gene (5 bases each). Trimming stripped 0 bases from V and 4 bases from J, with 9 bases between. The germline CDR1 and CDR2 sequences are MNHEY and SVGAGI. This CDR3 is built from 15 residues. This CDR3 reads CASSYSGPSTGELFF. The CDR3 bases are TGTGCCAGCAGTTACTCGGGACCCAGCACCGGGGAGCTGTTTTTT.

This chain uses TRBV2 with TRBJ2-1; D gene unclear. The CDR3 is 14 residues long. Germline CDR1 SNHLY, CDR2 FYNNEI. The V end was cut by 2 bases, the J end by 6 bases, with 11 bases between. The CDR3 region is CASSEFSNSNEQFF. CDR3 coding DNA: TGTGCCAGCAGTGAATTCTCCAATTCCAATGAGCAGTTCTTC.

This rearrangement joins TRBV10-3 to TRBJ2-7; 15 bases match TRBD2. The CDR3 has 15 amino acids. Per germline, CDR1 ENHRY and CDR2 SYGVKD. Trimming took 7 bases from V and 4 from J; bases not matched to a gene: 5. CDR3: CAIMVGTSGRYEQYF. CDR3 DNA sequence: TGTGCCATCATGGTGGGGACTAGCGGGAGGTACGAGCAGTACTTC.

This clone was seen once. The CDR3: CASSHRDLDNSPLHF. The CDR3 DNA reads TGTGCCAGCAGTCATCGGGACCTCGATAATTCACCCCTCCACTTT. The chain carries TRBV27 and TRBJ1-6; D perhaps matches TRBD1 (5 bases). Germline assignment: CDR1 MNHEY and CDR2 SMNVEV (reference sequence). There are 15 residues in the CDR3. Trimming took 5 bases from V and 5 from J, leaving 13 bases between them.